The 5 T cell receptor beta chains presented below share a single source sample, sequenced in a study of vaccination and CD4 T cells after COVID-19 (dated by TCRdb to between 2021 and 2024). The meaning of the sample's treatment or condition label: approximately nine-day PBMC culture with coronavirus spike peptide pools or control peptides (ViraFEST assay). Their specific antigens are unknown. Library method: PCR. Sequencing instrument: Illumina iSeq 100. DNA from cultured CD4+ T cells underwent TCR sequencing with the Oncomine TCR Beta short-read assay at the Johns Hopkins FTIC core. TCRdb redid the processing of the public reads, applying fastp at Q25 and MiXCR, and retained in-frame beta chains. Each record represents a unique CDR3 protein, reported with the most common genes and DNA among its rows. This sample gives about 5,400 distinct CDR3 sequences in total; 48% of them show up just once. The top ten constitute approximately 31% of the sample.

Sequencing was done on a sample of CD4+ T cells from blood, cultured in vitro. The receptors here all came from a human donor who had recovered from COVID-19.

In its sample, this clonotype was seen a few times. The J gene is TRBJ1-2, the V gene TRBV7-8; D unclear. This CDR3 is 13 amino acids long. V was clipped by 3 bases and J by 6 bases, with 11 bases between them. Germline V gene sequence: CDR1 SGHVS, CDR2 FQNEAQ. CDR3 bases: TGTGCCAGCAGCTTCGCCGTCTTGGATGGCTACACCTTC. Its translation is CASSFAVLDGYTF.

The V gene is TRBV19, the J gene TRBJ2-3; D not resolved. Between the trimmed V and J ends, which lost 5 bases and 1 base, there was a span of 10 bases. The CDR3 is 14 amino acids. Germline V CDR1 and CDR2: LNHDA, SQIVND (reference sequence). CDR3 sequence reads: CASSSRTRTDTQYF. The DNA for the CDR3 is TGTGCCAGTAGTTCCCGGACCCGCACAGATACGCAGTATTTT.

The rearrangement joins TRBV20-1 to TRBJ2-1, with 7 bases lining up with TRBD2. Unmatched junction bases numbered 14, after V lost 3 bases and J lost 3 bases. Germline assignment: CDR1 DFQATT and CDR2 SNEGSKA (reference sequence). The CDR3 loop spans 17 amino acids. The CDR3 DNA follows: TGCAGTGCTAGCCTTATCATGAGCGGGGAGATCTACAATGAGCAGTTCTTC. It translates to CSASLIMSGEIYNEQFF.

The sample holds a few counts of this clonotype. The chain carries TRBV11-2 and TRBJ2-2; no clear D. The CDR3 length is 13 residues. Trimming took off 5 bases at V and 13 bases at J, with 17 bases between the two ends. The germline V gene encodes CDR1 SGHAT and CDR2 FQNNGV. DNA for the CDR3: TGTGCCAGCAGCACCCCGAAGTCGCCGGCGCTGTTTTTT. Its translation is CASSTPKSPALFF.

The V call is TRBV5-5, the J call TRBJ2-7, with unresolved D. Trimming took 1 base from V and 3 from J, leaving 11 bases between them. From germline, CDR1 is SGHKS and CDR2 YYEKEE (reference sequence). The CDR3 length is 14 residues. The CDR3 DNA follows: TGTGCCAGCAGCTTGTGGGGTATTGGCTACGAGCAGTACTTC. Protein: CASSLWGIGYEQYF.